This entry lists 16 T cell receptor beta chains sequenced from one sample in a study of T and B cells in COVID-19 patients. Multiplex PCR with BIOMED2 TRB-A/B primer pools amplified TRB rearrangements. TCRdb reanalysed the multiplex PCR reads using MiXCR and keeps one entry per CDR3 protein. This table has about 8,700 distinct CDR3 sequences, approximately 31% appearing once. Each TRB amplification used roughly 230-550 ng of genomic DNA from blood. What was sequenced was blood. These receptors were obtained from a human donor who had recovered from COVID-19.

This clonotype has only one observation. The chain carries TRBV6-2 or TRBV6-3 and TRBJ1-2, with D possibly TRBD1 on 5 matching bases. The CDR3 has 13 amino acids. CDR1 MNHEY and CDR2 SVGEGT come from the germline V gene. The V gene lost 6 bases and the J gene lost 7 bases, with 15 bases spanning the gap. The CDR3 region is CASSTGRGGGYTF. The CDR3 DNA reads TGTGCCAGCAGCACCGGGAGGGGTGGTGGCTACACCTTC.

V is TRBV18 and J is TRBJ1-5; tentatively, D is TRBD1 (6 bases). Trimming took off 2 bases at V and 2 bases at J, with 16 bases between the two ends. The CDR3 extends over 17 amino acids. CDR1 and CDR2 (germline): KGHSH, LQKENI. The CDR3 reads CASSPSGAVGGNQPQHF. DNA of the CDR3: TGTGCCAGCTCACCATCGGGGGCGGTGGGGGGCAATCAGCCCCAGCATTTT.

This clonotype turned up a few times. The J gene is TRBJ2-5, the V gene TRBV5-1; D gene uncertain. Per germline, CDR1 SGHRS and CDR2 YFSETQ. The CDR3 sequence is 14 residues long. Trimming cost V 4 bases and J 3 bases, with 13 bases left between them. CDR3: CASSPGPEEETQYF. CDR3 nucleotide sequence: TGCGCCAGCAGCCCCGGCCCGGAAGAAGAGACCCAGTACTTC.

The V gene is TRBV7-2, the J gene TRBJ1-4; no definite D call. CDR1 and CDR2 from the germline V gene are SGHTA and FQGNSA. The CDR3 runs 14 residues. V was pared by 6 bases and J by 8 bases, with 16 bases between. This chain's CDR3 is CASRRQGFGEKLFF. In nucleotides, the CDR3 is TGTGCCAGCAGGAGACAAGGATTCGGGGAAAAACTGTTTTTT.

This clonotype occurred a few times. DNA for the CDR3: TGTGCCAGCTCTACCTGGGGAGGGAACGAGCAGTACTTC. It codes for CASSTWGGNEQYF. This sequence joins TRBV6-1 and TRBJ2-7; 7 bases align to TRBD2. Germline V gives CDR1 MNHNS, CDR2 SASEGT. The ends lost 8 bases at V and 5 bases at J; junction bases unmatched: 9. The CDR3 length is 13 residues.

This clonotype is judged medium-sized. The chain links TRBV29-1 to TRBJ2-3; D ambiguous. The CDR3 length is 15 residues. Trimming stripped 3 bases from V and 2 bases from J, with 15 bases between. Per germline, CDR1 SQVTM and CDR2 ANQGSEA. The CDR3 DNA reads TGCAGCGTTGATGCCCTAAAACCCTCCACAGATACGCAGTATTTT. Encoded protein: CSVDALKPSTDTQYF.

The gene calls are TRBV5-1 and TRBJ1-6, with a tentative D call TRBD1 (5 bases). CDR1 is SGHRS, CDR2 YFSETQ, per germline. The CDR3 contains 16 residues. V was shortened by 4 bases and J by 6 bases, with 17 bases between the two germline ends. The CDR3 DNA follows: TGCGCCAGCAGCCCGGGGACCCTGGGACCTAATTCACCCCTCCACTTT. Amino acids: CASSPGTLGPNSPLHF.

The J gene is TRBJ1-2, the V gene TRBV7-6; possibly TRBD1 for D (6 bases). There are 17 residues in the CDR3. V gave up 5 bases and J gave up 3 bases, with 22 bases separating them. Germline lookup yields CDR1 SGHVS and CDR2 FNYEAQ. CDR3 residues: CASSLSSGGGLHYGYTF. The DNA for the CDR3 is TGTGCCAGCAGCCTATCTTCGGGGGGCGGGCTCCACTATGGCTACACCTTC. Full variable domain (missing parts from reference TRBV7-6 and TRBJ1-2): GAGVSQSPRYKVTKRGQDVALRCDPISGHVSLYWYRQALGQGPEFLTYFNYEAQQDKSGLPNDRFSAERPEGSISTLTIQRTEQRDSAMYRCASSLSSGGGLHYGYTFGSGTRLTVV.

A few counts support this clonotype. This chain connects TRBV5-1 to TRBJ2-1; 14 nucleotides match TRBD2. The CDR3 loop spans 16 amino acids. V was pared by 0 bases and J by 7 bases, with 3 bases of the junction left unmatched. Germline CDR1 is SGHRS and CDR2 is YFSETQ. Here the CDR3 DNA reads TGCGCCAGCAGCTTGGGGGGGACTAGCGGGGGAAATGAGCAGTTCTTC. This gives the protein CASSLGGTSGGNEQFF.

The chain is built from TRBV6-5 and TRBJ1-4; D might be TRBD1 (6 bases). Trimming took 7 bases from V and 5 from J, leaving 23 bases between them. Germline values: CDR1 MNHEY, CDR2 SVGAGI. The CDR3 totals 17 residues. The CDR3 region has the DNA TGTGCCAGCACCGATACAGGGAGGGGAAGGAGAAATGAAAAACTGTTTTTT. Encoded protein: CASTDTGRGRRNEKLFF.

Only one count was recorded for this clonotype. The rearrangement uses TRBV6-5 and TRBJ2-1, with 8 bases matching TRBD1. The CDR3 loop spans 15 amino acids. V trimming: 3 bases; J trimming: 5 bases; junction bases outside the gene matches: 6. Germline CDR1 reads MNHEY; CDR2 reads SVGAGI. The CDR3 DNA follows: TGTGCCAGCAGTTATGGGACAGGCGGACACAATGAGCAGTTCTTC. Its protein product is CASSYGTGGHNEQFF.

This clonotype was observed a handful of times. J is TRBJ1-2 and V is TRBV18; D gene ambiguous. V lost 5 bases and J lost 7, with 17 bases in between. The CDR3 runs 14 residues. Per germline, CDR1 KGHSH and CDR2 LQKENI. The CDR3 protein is CASSTVSGLSGYTF. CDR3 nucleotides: TGTGCCAGCTCAACGGTATCAGGTCTCTCTGGCTACACCTTC.

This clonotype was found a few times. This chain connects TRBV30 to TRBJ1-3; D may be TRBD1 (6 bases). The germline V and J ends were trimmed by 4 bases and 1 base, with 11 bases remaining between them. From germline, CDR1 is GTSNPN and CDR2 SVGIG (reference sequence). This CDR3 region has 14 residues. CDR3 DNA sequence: TGTGCCTGGACAGTTAGGGGGTCTGGAAACACCATATATTTT. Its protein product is CAWTVRGSGNTIYF.

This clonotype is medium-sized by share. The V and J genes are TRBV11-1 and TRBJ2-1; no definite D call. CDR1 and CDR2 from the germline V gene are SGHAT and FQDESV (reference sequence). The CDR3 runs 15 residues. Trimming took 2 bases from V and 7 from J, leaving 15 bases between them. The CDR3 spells CASSLSRWARNEQFF. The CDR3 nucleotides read TGTGCCAGCAGCTTAAGCAGATGGGCGAGGAATGAGCAGTTCTTC. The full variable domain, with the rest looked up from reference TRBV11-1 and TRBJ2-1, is EAEVAQSPRYKITEKSQAVAFWCDPISGHATLYWYRQILGQGPELLVQFQDESVVDDSQLPKDRFSAERLKGVDSTLKIQPAELGDSAMYLCASSLSRWARNEQFFGPGTRLTVL.

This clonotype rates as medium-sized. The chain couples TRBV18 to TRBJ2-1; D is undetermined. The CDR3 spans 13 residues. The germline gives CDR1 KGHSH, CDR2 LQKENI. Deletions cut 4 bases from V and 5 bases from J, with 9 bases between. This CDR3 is CASSLGRNNEQFF. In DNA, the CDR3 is TGTGCCAGCTCACTCGGCAGAAACAATGAGCAGTTCTTC.

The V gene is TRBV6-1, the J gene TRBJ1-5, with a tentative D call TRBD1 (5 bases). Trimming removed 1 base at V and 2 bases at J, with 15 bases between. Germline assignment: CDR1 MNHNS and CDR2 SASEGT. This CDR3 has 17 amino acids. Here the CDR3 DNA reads TGTGCCAGCAGTGAAGTTGGAAGTCTAGGGGGCAATCAGCCCCAGCATTTT. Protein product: CASSEVGSLGGNQPQHF.